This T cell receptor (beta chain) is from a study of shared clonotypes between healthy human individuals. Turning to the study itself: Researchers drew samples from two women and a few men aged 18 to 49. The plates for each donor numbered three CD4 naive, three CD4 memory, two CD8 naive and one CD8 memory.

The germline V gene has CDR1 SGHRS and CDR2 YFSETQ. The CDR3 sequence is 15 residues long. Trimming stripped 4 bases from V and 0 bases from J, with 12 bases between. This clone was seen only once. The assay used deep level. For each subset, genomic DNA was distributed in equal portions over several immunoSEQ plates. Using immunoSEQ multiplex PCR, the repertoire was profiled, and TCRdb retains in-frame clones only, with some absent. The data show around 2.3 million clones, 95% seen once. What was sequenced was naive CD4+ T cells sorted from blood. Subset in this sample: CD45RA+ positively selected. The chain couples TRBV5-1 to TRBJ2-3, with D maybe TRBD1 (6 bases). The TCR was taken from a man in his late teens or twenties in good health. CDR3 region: CASSPGQSSTDTQYF. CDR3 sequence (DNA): TGCGCCAGCAGCCCCGGACAGTCTAGCACAGATACGCAGTATTTT.